This is a list of T cell receptor beta chains from one sample in a study of T-cell memory formation after mild COVID-19. TCRdb reprocessed the 5' RACE reads with MiXCR, giving one entry per CDR3 protein. Altogether about 130,000 distinct CDR3 sequences are present, roughly 15% being singletons, with the ten largest covering about 15%. Sequencing was carried out using PBMCs or a T cell subset sorted from them (not recorded which). These receptors originate from an adult woman who had mild COVID-19 (a few samples of this study predate the infection). Cell type and time point are not known. The CDR3 runs from the conserved cysteine through the conserved F or W. A D gene is named only where the DNA matches it firmly. Clone size, where shown, is once, few, many, or a class for clones that have expanded.

J gene,clone size,D gene,V gene,CDR3 protein,CDR3 DNA
TRBJ2-5,NA,NA,TRBV29-1,CSVLTLTSIRVETQYF,TGCAGCGTCCTAACTCTGACGTCTATCCGGGTGGAGACCCAGTACTTC
TRBJ1-6,NA,TRBD1,TRBV6-5,CASSGGDRLNSPLHF,TGTGCCAGTAGCGGGGGGGACAGGCTAAATTCACCCCTCCACTTT
TRBJ1-1,few,TRBD1,TRBV11-2,CASSAQGATEAFF,TGTGCCAGCAGCGCCCAGGGGGCGACTGAAGCTTTCTTT
TRBJ2-1,NA,TRBD2,TRBV3-1,CASSQEGAGGYNEQFF,TGTGCCAGCAGCCAAGAAGGAGCGGGGGGCTACAATGAGCAGTTCTTC
TRBJ2-7,few,NA,TRBV29-1,CSVETGHLSYEQYF,TGCAGCGTCGAAACGGGACACCTAAGCTACGAGCAGTACTTC
TRBJ1-6,few,TRBD1,TRBV10-2,CASSEGTGVSPLHF,TGCGCCAGCAGTGAGGGGACAGGGGTTTCACCCCTCCACTTT
TRBJ1-5,NA,NA,TRBV7-9,CASSLDGVHQPQHF,TGTGCCAGCAGCTTAGATGGGGTTCATCAGCCCCAGCATTTT
TRBJ2-5,few,NA,TRBV2,CASRLLAPQETQYF,TGTGCCAGCAGGCTACTAGCACCCCAAGAGACCCAGTACTTC
TRBJ2-3,few,NA,TRBV5-4,CASSLEGFGQYF,TGTGCCAGCAGCTTGGAGGGTTTTGGGCAGTATTTT
TRBJ2-2,few,NA,TRBV4-2,CASSQDGFGELFF,TGTGCCAGCAGCCAAGACGGATTCGGGGAGCTGTTTTTT
TRBJ2-1,few,NA,TRBV30,CAWSVRYASGGYNEQFF,TGTGCCTGGAGTGTACGATACGCATCGGGCGGTTACAATGAGCAGTTCTTC
TRBJ2-7,few,NA,TRBV12-3/TRBV12-4,CASSLLGYYEQYF,TGTGCCAGCAGCCTTCTCGGATACTACGAGCAGTACTTC
TRBJ2-7,NA,TRBD1,TRBV5-1,CASSSDDRGYEQYF,TGCGCCAGCAGTTCGGACGACAGGGGCTACGAGCAGTACTTC
TRBJ1-1,NA,NA,TRBV5-1,CASSLGRLNTEAFF,TGCGCCAGCAGCTTGGGACGGTTGAACACTGAAGCTTTCTTT
TRBJ1-1,NA,NA,TRBV7-3,CASSSQGANTEAFF,TGTGCCAGCAGCTCCCAGGGAGCGAACACTGAAGCTTTCTTT
TRBJ2-3,NA,NA,TRBV4-1,CASSPGPPRDTQYF,TGCGCCAGCAGCCCGGGACCGCCTAGGGATACGCAGTATTTT